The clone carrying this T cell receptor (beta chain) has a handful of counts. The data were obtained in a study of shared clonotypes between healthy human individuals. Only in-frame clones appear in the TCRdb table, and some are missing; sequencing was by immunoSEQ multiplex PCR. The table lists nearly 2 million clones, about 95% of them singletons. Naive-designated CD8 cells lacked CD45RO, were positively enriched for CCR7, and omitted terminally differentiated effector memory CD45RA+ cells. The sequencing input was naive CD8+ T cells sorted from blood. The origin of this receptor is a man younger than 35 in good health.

The CDR3 DNA reads TGTGCCAGTAGTCTCCGGGACAACAATCAGCCCCAGCATTTT. It encodes CASSLRDNNQPQHF. The chain joins TRBV19 to TRBJ1-5, with D perhaps TRBD1 (6 bases). Trimming shortened V by 5 bases and J by 3 bases, and 11 bases separated the two germline ends. Per the germline V gene, CDR1 is LNHDA and CDR2 is SQIVND (reference sequence). This CDR3 is built from 14 residues.